This T cell receptor beta chain emerged from a study of siplizumab effects on memory and regulatory T cells. Overall study: Researchers set up mixed lymphocyte reactions in pairs, giving siplizumab at roughly 1 ug/mL or leaving out drug.

Profiling relied on immunoSEQ multiplex PCR, and the TCRdb table lists in-frame clones only, not all of them. The table shows over 15,000 clones, with around half occurring only once. The authors cocultured the mixed lymphocyte reaction cells at 37 degrees C for over 5 days. Study results and limitations: Of the proliferating CD4+ or CD8+ clones, roughly 80-96% lacked a naive or memory phenotype that could be assigned.

This clone appeared a few times. Its antigen is undetermined. The CDR3 consists of 15 residues. Germline CDR1 KGHSH, CDR2 LQKENI. Trimming shortened V by 6 bases and J by 2 bases, and 13 bases separated the two germline ends. This TCR derives from a human donor in good health; the cells came from an allogeneic mixed lymphocyte reaction. Sequencing was carried out using CFSE-low (dividing) CD4+ T cells sorted from an allogeneic mixed lymphocyte reaction. The chain recombines TRBV18 with TRBJ2-2; D unresolved. Here the CDR3 reads CASSQTGPNTGELFF. The DNA of the CDR3 is TGTGCCAGCTCGCAAACGGGCCCAAACACCGGGGAGCTGTTTTTT.